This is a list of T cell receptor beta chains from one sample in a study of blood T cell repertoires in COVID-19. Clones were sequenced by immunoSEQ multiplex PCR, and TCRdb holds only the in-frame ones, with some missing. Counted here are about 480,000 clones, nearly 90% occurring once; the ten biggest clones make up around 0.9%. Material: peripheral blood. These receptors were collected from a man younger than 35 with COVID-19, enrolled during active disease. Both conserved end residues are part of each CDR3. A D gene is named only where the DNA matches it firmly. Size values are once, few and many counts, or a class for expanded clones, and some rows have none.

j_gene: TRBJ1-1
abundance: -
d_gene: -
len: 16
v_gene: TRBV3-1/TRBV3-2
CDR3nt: TGTGCCAGCAGCCGGCCGGGGGGGGGCGTGAACACTGAAGCTTTCTTT
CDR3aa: CASSRPGGGVNTEAFF

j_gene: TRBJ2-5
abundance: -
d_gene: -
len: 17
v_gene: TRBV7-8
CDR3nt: TGTGCCAGCAGCTTAAGCCGTCTAGTCGGGTCCCGGGAGACCCAGTACTTC
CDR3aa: CASSLSRLVGSRETQYF

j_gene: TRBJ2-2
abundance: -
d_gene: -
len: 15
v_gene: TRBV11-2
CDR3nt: TGTGCCAGCAGCTTTCAGGGTTGGAACACCGGGGAGCTGTTTTTT
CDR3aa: CASSFQGWNTGELFF

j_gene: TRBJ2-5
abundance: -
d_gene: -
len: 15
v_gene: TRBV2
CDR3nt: TGTGCCAGCGCCCACCCGGGACTTTCCCAAGAGACCCAGTACTTC
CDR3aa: CASAHPGLSQETQYF

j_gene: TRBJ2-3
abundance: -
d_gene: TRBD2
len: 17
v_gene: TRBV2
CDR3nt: TGTGCCAGCAGTGAACCACAAACTAGCGGGAGCACAGATACGCAGTATTTT
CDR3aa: CASSEPQTSGSTDTQYF

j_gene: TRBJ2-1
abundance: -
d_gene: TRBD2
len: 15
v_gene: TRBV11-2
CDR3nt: TGTGCCAGCACCTTGGGACTAGCGGGAAACAATGAGCAGTTCTTC
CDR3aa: CASTLGLAGNNEQFF

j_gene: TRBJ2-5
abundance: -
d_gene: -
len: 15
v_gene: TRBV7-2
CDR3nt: TGTGCCAGCAGCTTAAGTGGGGGGGCTCGAGAGACCCAGTACTTC
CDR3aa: CASSLSGGARETQYF

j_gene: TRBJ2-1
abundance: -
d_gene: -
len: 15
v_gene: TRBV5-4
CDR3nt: TGTGCCAGCAGCTTGAGGACGGGTGGGGCAGATGAGCAGTTCTTC
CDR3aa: CASSLRTGGADEQFF

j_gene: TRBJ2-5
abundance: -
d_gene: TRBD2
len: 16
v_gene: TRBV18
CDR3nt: TGTGCCAGCTCTCCCGCTCGGGGGGTAGGAGGAGAGACCCAGTACTTC
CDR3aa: CASSPARGVGGETQYF

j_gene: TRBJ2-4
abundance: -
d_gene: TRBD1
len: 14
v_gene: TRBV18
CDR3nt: TGTGCCAGCTCTTCGAGGACAGGAAGCGACATTCAGTACTTC
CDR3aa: CASSSRTGSDIQYF

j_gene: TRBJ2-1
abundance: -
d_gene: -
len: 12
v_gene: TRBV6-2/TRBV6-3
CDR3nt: TGTGCCAGCAGTTCTCGCTACAATGAGCAGTTCTTC
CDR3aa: CASSSRYNEQFF

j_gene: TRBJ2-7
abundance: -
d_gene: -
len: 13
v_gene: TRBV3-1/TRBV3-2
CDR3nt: TGTGCCAGCAGCCAAGGGCAGTTTTCCGTACGGAGATTC
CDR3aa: CASSQGQFSVRRF

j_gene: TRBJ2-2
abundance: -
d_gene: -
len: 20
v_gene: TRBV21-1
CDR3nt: TGTGCCAGCAGCAAAAAAATCGGCCCACGCGGGAGGGCCGACACCGGGGAGCTGTTTTTT
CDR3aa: CASSKKIGPRGRADTGELFF

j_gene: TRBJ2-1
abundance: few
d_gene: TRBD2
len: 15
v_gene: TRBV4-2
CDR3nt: TGTGCCAGCAGCCAAGGCGGGAGCTCCTACAATGAGCAGTTCTTC
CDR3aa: CASSQGGSSYNEQFF

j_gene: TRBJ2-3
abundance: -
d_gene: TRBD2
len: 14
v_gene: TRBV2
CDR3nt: TGTGCCAGCAGTCGGCTAGCGGGGCCAGATACGCAGTATTTT
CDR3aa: CASSRLAGPDTQYF